This T cell receptor (beta chain) emerged from a study of regulatory T cells in long-lasting Graves disease (dated by TCRdb to about 2021). Regarding the study in general: In the newly diagnosed Graves' disease group, patients had been taking antithyroid drugs for less than 3 months. The study was registered as a clinical trial and conducted in China. Peripheral blood TCR sequencing and RNA sequencing compared persistent Graves' disease patients with newly diagnosed Graves' disease patients. TCR sequencing covered roughly 13 persistent and around 20 newly diagnosed Graves' disease patients, around 35 samples in total.

Interpreted using the paper, the time point label stands for: newly diagnosed GD, antithyroid drugs for less than 3 months. For both TCR sequencing and RNA sequencing, RNA was extracted from PBMCs using TRIzol. Graves' disease was diagnosed according to American Thyroid Association guidelines. Recruitment of patients was carried out at an endocrinology department in Xi'an, China. Each patient gave roughly 10 milliliters of peripheral blood, collected in an EDTA anticoagulant tube. Ficoll Paque Plus density gradient separation was used to isolate PBMCs, and no further T cell sorting was done. An Agilent 2100 Bioanalyzer and agarose gel were used to check RNA quality, and a NanoDrop 2000 was used to measure RNA concentration. This clonotype occurred a few times. Its antigen has not been determined. The input lacks base qualities; no much larger clone sits a single base away. Library method: multiplex PCR. The reads were generated on an Illumina HiSeq 4000. To build TCR beta libraries, CDR3 regions were amplified by Arm-PCR using iRepertoire HTBI primers. Before sequencing, the PCR products underwent gel purification. In the original analysis: Gene usage analysis of CDR3 amino acid clonotypes relied on the roughly 60 TRBV and 15 or so TRBJ segments identified across samples. COPE and FqMerger were used to merge filtered high-quality paired reads into contigs. BLAST was used to align contigs to the IMGT TRBV, TRBD and TRBJ reference genes, and CDR3 was defined following IMGT. Any clonotype with a frequency above 0.1% was counted as a highly expanded clone. Shannon entropy was used to measure repertoire diversity, and the Gini coefficient was used to measure V-J evenness. A clonotype was considered public if more than one individual shared it. TCRdb reworked the public reads: Q25 trimming with fastp, MiXCR clone assembly, productive beta chains retained. Under each unique CDR3 protein, matching rows form one entry showing the most common genes and DNA. V and J calls and clone size were set by TCRdb, not the authors. The sample table shows fewer than 650,000 distinct CDR3 sequences, and around 15% are seen once. The ten largest clones take up under 20% of the sample.

The paper's findings and limits, for the study overall: Preferential use of TRBV28, TRBJ1-2 and TRBJ2-5 was observed in persistent disease, whereas TRBV20-1 and TRBJ2-1 were favored in newly diagnosed disease. The authors noted that the small sample size was a limitation that may lower accuracy. Only the TCR beta chain was sequenced and analyzed. Patients with persistent disease shared more public clonotypes (approximately 2,500) than newly diagnosed patients did (approximately 990). Only peripheral blood was studied, because thyroid tissue, the primary lesion, was inaccessible. Persistent Graves' disease patients showed lower TCR Shannon entropy and fewer highly expanded clones than newly diagnosed patients, suggesting clonal expansion.

The CDR3 spans 12 residues, from the cysteine through the phenylalanine. Of the read, only the CDR3 DNA is kept; its 36 bases are in frame from base 1. Trimming at the junction amounts to 6 bases on V and 6 bases on J, and the germline ends lie 12 bases apart. The germline V gene (reference sequence) specifies MNHEY as CDR1 and SMNVEV as CDR2. The same data also went into a second study, on T cells in Graves' hyperthyroidism and ophthalmopathy. The second study's authors report: Stable Graves' hyperthyroidism was defined as no progression to ophthalmopathy during 18 months of follow-up. The hyperthyroidism patients were between 18 and 65 years old and newly diagnosed, with a disease duration of less than 2 months. Any patient with an uncontrolled infection, another autoimmune disease, pregnancy or lactation was excluded. Diagnoses were established on the basis of clinical symptoms, serum thyroxine and TRAb, thyroid ultrasound, and orbital computed tomography. A first-round RT-PCR of the TCR CDR3 used the HTBI primer set with the Qiagen OneStep RT-PCR kit. Most expanded thyroid clonotypes (frequency above 0.001) were also found in blood, which suggests that blood repertoires may mirror thyroid immune responses. A 13 V-J signature model separated ophthalmopathy from stable hyperthyroidism, with 87.88% sensitivity and roughly 81% specificity in cross-validation and 80%/75% in testing. In validation, the model predicted progression to ophthalmopathy with over 60% sensitivity and 72.22% specificity, a median of 6.5 months before onset. TCR V-J signatures able to tell the groups apart were searched for in a discovery cohort of 100 patients, of whom 40 to 45 had Graves' ophthalmopathy and some 60 had stable Graves' hyperthyroidism. Whether ophthalmopathy could be predicted prospectively was tested in an independent validation cohort made up of under 20 hyperthyroidism patients plus 17 patients who later progressed to ophthalmopathy. The approximately 100 discovery patients were randomly divided into training and test sets at a 7:3 ratio. In six Graves' hyperthyroidism patients, the study also compared T-cell repertoires from thyroid tissue with T-cell repertoires from blood. Following sampling, methimazole starting at 30 mg daily was given to hyperthyroidism patients, and high-dose intravenous methylprednisolone was given to ophthalmopathy patients. The libraries were constructed in a second round of multiplex PCR and then size-selected and purified. Paired-end sequencing of the libraries was performed with 100 bp reads on an Illumina HiSeq2000. SOAPnuke was used to process the raw data, removing reads that contained adapters or uncalled bases, had a mean Phred below 15, or lacked an exact match to the constant primer or identifier. COPE v1.2.5 was used to merge high-quality paired reads, and clonotypes were defined as unique nucleotide sequences. Clonotypes were aligned to IMGT TRBV, TRBD and TRBJ reference segments using MiTCR v1.1. The analysis included only V-J combinations with a frequency above 0.0001, which together covered 99% to 99.2% of the repertoires. The TCS score was defined as F50 (clonal expansion) divided by E x V (chaos), with BLOSUM62-based TCRdist calculated between CDR3 peptides within each V-J. Welch's t-statistics and random forest reduced 514 V-J features to 10 to 15, which were used in a naive Bayes classifier (R e1071). Sample size was not statistically predetermined, and investigators were not blinded to group allocation. The paper describes TCR Vbeta CDR3 sequencing of around 130 peripheral blood samples, made up of 43 ophthalmopathy patients, around 78 hyperthyroidism patients and roughly 17 progressor patients.

This receptor was identified in a woman younger than 45 with Graves disease. Donor details come from another sample of the same person, matched by shared clones. This chain is built from TRBV27 and TRBJ2-7; the D segment cannot be called with confidence. Source: peripheral blood mononuclear cells (PBMCs), taken at new diagnosis, from a patient treated with antithyroid drugs. For the CDR3, the sequence is CASRTADAEQYF. The DNA is as follows: TGTGCCAGCAGAACCGCAGATGCCGAGCAGTACTTC.